This TCR beta chain was obtained from a study of monozygotic twins with inflammatory bowel disease. UMIs with a 6-nucleotide sample barcode were added by template switching. TCRdb reworked the 5' RACE reads into one entry per CDR3 protein, no DNA. This sample's clone table lists just over 300,000 distinct CDR3 sequences. The CDR3 runs to 17 residues. The germline gives CDR1 SGHDT, CDR2 YYEEEE. The sequenced sample was blood. The genes are TRBV5-6 and TRBJ2-6. The sequence was obtained from a human donor with ulcerative colitis or Crohn's disease, or a healthy co-twin of an affected twin (not recorded which). CDR3: CASSSLGNPSGANVLTF.